This TCR beta chain appears in the sequencing data of a study of CD8 T cells in Susac syndrome. Negative isolation was used for CD8+ and CD4+ T cells and FACS enrichment for TEMRA cells. RNA in amounts of roughly 0.5 to 1 ug was reverse transcribed with random hexamers. The CDR3 of TCR beta was amplified by immunoSEQ multiplex PCR across 54 Vbeta and 13 Jbeta. A single record per CDR3 protein comes from TCRdb applying MiXCR to the immunoSEQ multiplex PCR reads. Of about 210,000 distinct CDR3 sequences in the sample, 95% are singletons; the top ten hold 0.095%. The CDR3 totals 16 residues. The V gene's germline CDR1 is MNHEY and CDR2 SMNVEV (reference sequence). V trimming: 6 bases; J trimming: 0 bases; junction bases outside the gene matches: 4.

The receptor was derived from a human donor with multiple sclerosis. The chain joins TRBV27 to TRBJ2-2; 10 bases line up with TRBD1. Sequencing input: CD4+ T cells from PBMCs. The CDR3: CASSRGQGANTGELFF. For the CDR3, the DNA is TGTGCCAGCAGCAGAGGACAGGGGGCGAACACCGGGGAGCTGTTTTTT.